This entry lists 32 T cell receptor beta chains sequenced from one sample in a study of cytomegalovirus exposure and HLA in healthy donors. PCR involved 60 Vbeta and 13 Jbeta primers. Using immunoSEQ multiplex PCR, the repertoire was profiled, and TCRdb retains in-frame clones only, with some absent. This listing includes under 200,000 clones. The sample was PBMCs. These receptors were obtained from a young man in good health and CMV-seronegative.

V is TRBV6-4 and J is TRBJ2-2; TRBD1 is a possible D gene (5 bases). V lost 2 bases and J 4 bases, leaving 11 bases between the germline ends. Per germline, CDR1 MRHNA and CDR2 SNTAGT. CDR3 length: 15 residues. CDR3 region: CASSDRGPSTGELFF. In DNA form, the CDR3 reads TGTGCCAGCAGTGACAGGGGCCCGTCCACCGGGGAGCTGTTTTTT.

The rearrangement uses TRBV27 and TRBJ2-5; D gene uncertain. The DNA end is a closer match to TRBJ2-7, so the J assignment may be wrong. Germline V gene lookup returns CDR1 MNHEY and CDR2 SMNVEV (reference sequence). The CDR3 totals 11 residues. In DNA, the CDR3 is TGTGCCAGCAGTTCCTCCTACGAGCAGTACTTC. Protein sequence: CASSSSYEQYF.

CDR3 amino acids: CASSPGREDTIYF. CDR3 in DNA: TGTGCCAGCTCACCGGGAAGGGAGGACACCATATATTTT. The V and J genes are TRBV18 and TRBJ1-3, with D uncertain. Trimming stripped 3 bases from V and 8 bases from J, with 11 bases between. The CDR3 is made up of 13 amino acids. Looked up from germline, CDR1 is KGHSH and CDR2 is LQKENI. The variable domain in full, with the rest retrieved from reference TRBV18 and TRBJ1-3, is NAGVMQNPRHLVRRRGQEARLRCSPMKGHSHVYWYRQLPEEGLKFMVYLQKENIIDESGMPKERFSAEFPKEGPSILRIQQVVRGDSAAYFCASSPGREDTIYFGEGSWLTVV.

The genes are TRBV9 and TRBJ2-5, with D possibly matching TRBD1 (7 bases). This CDR3 is built from 14 residues. The germline gives CDR1 SGDLS, CDR2 YYNGEE. The V and J ends lost 5 bases and 7 bases respectively, with 18 bases between them. This CDR3 is CASSRGTAMGTQYF. In DNA, the CDR3 is TGTGCCAGCAGTCGGGGGACAGCGATGGGGACCCAGTACTTC. The whole variable domain, remainder taken from reference TRBV9 and TRBJ2-5, is DSGVTQTPKHLITATGQRVTLRCSPRSGDLSVYWYQQSLDQGLQFLIQYYNGEERAKGNILERFSAQQFPDLHSELNLSSLELGDSALYFCASSRGTAMGTQYFGPGTRLLVL.

The rearrangement joins TRBV11-3 to TRBJ2-7, with D possibly being TRBD1 (6 bases). The germline V gene has CDR1 SGHNT and CDR2 YENEEA. This CDR3 spans 14 amino acids. Between the trimmed V and J ends, which lost 0 bases and 3 bases, there was a span of 9 bases. The CDR3 DNA sequence: TGTGCCAGCAGCTTAGAGCCAGGGGACTACGAGCAGTACTTC. Translation gives CASSLEPGDYEQYF.

The chain is built from TRBV7-2 and TRBJ2-7; D unclear. CDR3 length: 12 amino acids. The germline V and J ends were trimmed by 1 base and 7 bases, with 8 bases remaining between them. Germline loops: CDR1 SGHTA, CDR2 FQGNSA. CDR3 coding DNA: TGTGCCAGCAGCTTAGGTGTCTATGAGCAGTACTTC. It codes for CASSLGVYEQYF.

The V gene is TRBV25-1, the J gene TRBJ1-5; D is uncertain. CDR3 length: 16 residues. V was cut by 3 bases and J by 4 bases, with 16 bases left in between. In germline, CDR1 is MGHDK, CDR2 SYGVNS. The CDR3 region is CASSDSGGGMNQPQHF. Here the CDR3 DNA reads TGTGCCAGCAGTGATTCTGGTGGAGGGATGAATCAGCCCCAGCATTTT.

The chain carries TRBV5-6 and TRBJ2-7; 7 positions match TRBD1. This CDR3 comprises 12 residues. From germline, CDR1 is SGHDT and CDR2 YYEEEE. V gave up 3 bases and J gave up 6 bases; unmatched junction bases: 3. The CDR3 nucleotides are TGTGCCAGCAGCTGGACAGGAGTCGAGCAGTACTTC. This sequence encodes CASSWTGVEQYF.

The chain employs TRBV6-1 and TRBJ1-2, with 7 bases fitting TRBD1. The CDR3 consists of 13 residues. V trimming: 6 bases; J trimming: 1 base; junction bases outside the gene matches: 2. In germline, CDR1 is MNHNS, CDR2 SASEGT. Here the CDR3 reads CASRGQSNYGYTF. The CDR3, as DNA: TGTGCCAGCAGGGGACAGAGTAACTATGGCTACACCTTC.

The chain carries TRBV7-2 and TRBJ2-7, with a tentative D call TRBD1 (5 bases). The V end was cut by 5 bases, the J end by 9 bases, with 17 bases between. The CDR3 is made up of 13 amino acids. The germline CDR1 and CDR2 sequences are SGHTA and FQGNSA. CDR3 DNA sequence: TGTGCCAGCAGCCCCTCGACAGCCCACGGGCAGTACTTC. As protein: CASSPSTAHGQYF.

The V gene is TRBV9, the J gene TRBJ2-3; a possible D gene is TRBD2 (6 bases). Trimming shortened V by 1 base and J by 5 bases, and 8 bases separated the two germline ends. The CDR3 has 13 amino acids. The V gene's germline CDR1 is SGDLS and CDR2 YYNGEE. The CDR3 spells CASSVQEGDTQYF. DNA of the CDR3: TGTGCCAGCAGCGTACAGGAGGGAGATACGCAGTATTTT.

The chain recombines TRBV19 with TRBJ2-2; tentatively, D is TRBD2 (6 bases). Germline V lookup: CDR1 LNHDA, CDR2 SQIVND (reference sequence). V lost 6 bases to trimming and J lost 3 bases, with 8 bases between them. The length of the CDR3 is 13 residues. This chain's CDR3 is CASSREYTGELFF. In DNA, the CDR3 is TGTGCCAGTAGCCGGGAGTACACCGGGGAGCTGTTTTTT.

The V call is TRBV19, the J call TRBJ2-6, with TRBD1 matching over 12 bases. V was pared by 7 bases and J by 1 base, with 5 bases of the junction left unmatched. This CDR3 has 17 amino acids. Germline loops: CDR1 LNHDA, CDR2 SQIVND (reference sequence). As DNA, the CDR3 is TGTGCCAGTATAGCGGGACAGGGGGCATCTGGGGCCAACGTCCTGACTTTC. Residues: CASIAGQGASGANVLTF.

This chain connects TRBV10-2 to TRBJ2-5; TRBD1 is a possible D gene (5 bases). Per the germline V gene, CDR1 is WSHSY and CDR2 is SAAADI. Trimming stripped 0 bases from V and 4 bases from J, with 9 bases between. This CDR3 spans 14 amino acids. CDR3 sequence (DNA): TGCGCCAGCAGTGAGTCCGGCAGGGCAGAGACCCAGTACTTC. This codes for CASSESGRAETQYF.

The V and J genes are TRBV6-5 and TRBJ2-7; 8 nucleotides agree with TRBD2. V was pared by 0 bases and J by 2 bases, with 6 bases of the junction left unmatched. There are 16 residues in the CDR3. Germline CDR1 and CDR2: MNHEY and SVGAGI. The CDR3 DNA sequence: TGTGCCAGCAGTTACTCAACAGGGCGGGGGGCCTACGAGCAGTACTTC. Translating gives CASSYSTGRGAYEQYF.

The V call is TRBV5-1, the J call TRBJ2-1, with TRBD1 as a possible D gene (5 bases). The germline gives CDR1 SGHRS, CDR2 YFSETQ. The CDR3 loop spans 14 amino acids. Trimming took 0 bases from V and 5 from J, leaving 9 bases between them. The CDR3 is CASSLARAHNEQFF. For the CDR3, the DNA is TGCGCCAGCAGCTTGGCCAGGGCGCACAATGAGCAGTTCTTC.

V gene TRBV4-1 combines with J gene TRBJ2-5, with 7 bases that match TRBD2. The CDR3 has 16 residues. V was pared by 4 bases and J by 1 base, with 9 bases of the junction left unmatched. CDR1 is MGHRA, CDR2 YSYEKL, per germline. The CDR3 DNA sequence: TGCGCCAGCAGCCTCGCCTCGACTAGCCTCCAAGAGACCCAGTACTTC. Protein sequence: CASSLASTSLQETQYF.

The V gene is TRBV7-9, the J gene TRBJ2-3; a possible D gene is TRBD2 (7 bases). This CDR3 region has 18 residues. Germline V gene sequence: CDR1 SEHNR, CDR2 FQNEAQ (reference sequence). V gave up 1 base and J gave up 1 base, with 18 bases separating them. CDR3 residues: CASSLGPLGGEGTDTQYF. CDR3 sequence (DNA): TGTGCCAGCAGCTTAGGCCCCCTAGGGGGGGAAGGCACAGATACGCAGTATTTT.

The chain joins TRBV7-8 to TRBJ1-3; D is uncertain. Germline V lookup: CDR1 SGHVS, CDR2 FQNEAQ. The CDR3 runs to 16 residues. Trimming stripped 5 bases from V and 5 bases from J, with 19 bases between. CDR3 in DNA: TGTGCCAGCAGCAGTAGGCGGGGTGCCCGGAGAAACACCATATATTTT. This encodes CASSSRRGARRNTIYF. Complete variable domain (other parts from reference TRBV7-8 and TRBJ1-3): GAGVSQSPRYKVAKRGQDVALRCDPISGHVSLFWYQQALGQGPEFLTYFQNEAQLDKSGLPSDRFFAERPEGSVSTLKIQRTQQEDSAVYLCASSSRRGARRNTIYFGEGSWLTVV.

As regards this clone: Germline is not matched at one junction end, which may reflect a read error. For the CDR3, the DNA is TGTGCCAGCAGCTTGGGCGGAGCGGGAGGCCTCCTAGTCTTC. This encodes CASSLGGAGGLLVF. This chain uses TRBV7-2 with TRBJ2-1, with 9 bases identical to TRBD2. The CDR3 totals 14 residues. The germline V gene encodes CDR1 SGHTA and CDR2 FQGNSA.

The V gene is TRBV7-9, the J gene TRBJ2-5; a weak D match, TRBD2 (6 bases). V gave up 4 bases and J gave up 3 bases, with 9 bases separating them. CDR3 length: 13 amino acids. In germline, CDR1 is SEHNR, CDR2 FQNEAQ (reference sequence). CDR3 in amino acids: CASSSGEKETQYF. CDR3 nucleotides: TGTGCCAGCAGCTCGGGGGAGAAAGAGACCCAGTACTTC.

This sequence joins TRBV11-2 and TRBJ2-7; TRBD1 aligns across 10 bases. The length of the CDR3 is 16 residues. The ends lost 1 base at V and 3 bases at J; junction bases unmatched: 6. Germline V gives CDR1 SGHAT, CDR2 FQNNGV. The CDR3: CASSLVYRDRGYEQYF. In DNA, the CDR3 is TGTGCCAGCAGCTTAGTGTACCGGGACAGGGGCTACGAGCAGTACTTC.

The V gene is TRBV28, the J gene TRBJ1-4; 7 nucleotides align to TRBD1. Germline V lookup: CDR1 MDHEN, CDR2 SYDVKM. The CDR3 sequence is 17 residues long. The V gene end was trimmed by 5 bases and the J gene end by 5 bases; junction bases not matched to a gene: 14. CDR3 sequence reads: CASSTISTGPRNEKLFF. CDR3 coding DNA: TGTGCCAGCAGTACGATATCGACAGGGCCGAGGAATGAAAAACTGTTTTTT.

This chain uses TRBV11-3 with TRBJ1-1; D is ambiguous. This CDR3 is built from 16 residues. The V gene's germline CDR1 is SGHNT and CDR2 YENEEA. Trimming shortened V by 3 bases and J by 1 base, and 15 bases separated the two germline ends. The CDR3: CASSFTVFVGNTEAFF. The CDR3 coding sequence is TGTGCCAGCAGCTTCACTGTTTTCGTTGGGAACACTGAAGCTTTCTTT.

The chain links TRBV5-1 to TRBJ2-3; D is unresolved. The CDR3 totals 15 residues. Per germline, CDR1 SGHRS and CDR2 YFSETQ. The germline V and J ends were trimmed by 1 base and 0 bases, with 9 bases remaining between them. The CDR3 sequence is CASSLMLGSTDTQYF. DNA for the CDR3: TGCGCCAGCAGCTTGATGCTAGGCAGCACAGATACGCAGTATTTT.

The J gene is TRBJ1-3, the V gene TRBV30, with a tentative D call TRBD1 (5 bases). The germline V gene has CDR1 GTSNPN and CDR2 SVGIG (reference sequence). V lost 0 bases, J lost 2 bases, and 14 bases lay in between. This CDR3 region has 16 residues. This chain's CDR3 is CAWSVGGATAGNTIYF. Written as DNA, the CDR3 is TGTGCCTGGAGTGTAGGTGGGGCCACGGCTGGAAACACCATATATTTT.

The genes are TRBV7-9 and TRBJ2-1, with a possible D match to TRBD2 (6 bases). Germline V CDR1 and CDR2: SEHNR, FQNEAQ (reference sequence). The V gene lost 4 bases and the J gene lost 8 bases, with 18 bases spanning the gap. The CDR3 totals 15 residues. The CDR3 is CASSSSTFGSDEQFF. The CDR3 bases are TGTGCCAGCAGCTCATCGACCTTCGGGAGCGATGAGCAGTTCTTC.

The chain combines TRBV9 with TRBJ1-2; 11 bases fit TRBD1. The germline V gene encodes CDR1 SGDLS and CDR2 YYNGEE. V lost 2 bases and J lost 8; bases outside the gene matches: 8. The CDR3 spans 15 residues. The CDR3: CASSVQGQGAGGYTF. Written as DNA, the CDR3 is TGTGCCAGCAGCGTGCAAGGACAGGGGGCGGGAGGCTACACCTTC.

CDR3 amino acids: CASTRGRDREGQEKLFF. In nucleotides, the CDR3 is TGTGCCAGCACCCGCGGCCGGGACAGGGAAGGACAGGAAAAACTGTTTTTT. The chain recombines TRBV5-6 with TRBJ1-4; 9 bases map to TRBD1. The V and J ends lost 6 bases and 8 bases, in that order; junction bases with no gene match: 17. This CDR3 contains 17 residues. Germline CDR1 is SGHDT and CDR2 is YYEEEE.

V gene TRBV13 combines with J gene TRBJ1-2, with 8 bases lining up with TRBD1. J was trimmed by 6 bases and V by 4 bases; bases with no gene match: 13. CDR3 length: 16 residues. Germline values: CDR1 PRHDT, CDR2 FYEKMQ (reference sequence). The CDR3 region has the DNA TGTGCCAGCAGCTCCTCCCAACCCGGACAGGGAAATGGCTACACCTTC. This gives the protein CASSSSQPGQGNGYTF.

The CDR3 nucleotides read TGTGCCAGCAGCCGTCGTTATGGCTACACCTTC. Protein product: CASSRRYGYTF. The J gene is TRBJ1-2, the V gene TRBV28; no reliable D call. Germline-derived CDR1 and CDR2 are MDHEN and SYDVKM. Trimming cost V 6 bases and J 5 bases, with 7 bases left between them. CDR3 size: 11 residues.

The chain employs TRBV7-2 and TRBJ1-4; a weak D match, TRBD1 (5 bases). V was shortened by 0 bases and J by 10 bases, with 15 bases between the two germline ends. The CDR3 extends over 15 amino acids. Looked up from germline, CDR1 is SGHTA and CDR2 is FQGNSA. The DNA for the CDR3 is TGTGCCAGCAGCTTAGCGGGGCCTCTGAAAGGAAAACTGTTTTTT. This sequence encodes CASSLAGPLKGKLFF.